A selection of T cell receptor beta chains follows, all from one sample in a study of blood T cell repertoires in COVID-19. Sequencing was performed with immunoSEQ multiplex PCR; in TCRdb, only in-frame clones are kept and a portion is missing. There are about 260,000 clones in the sample; roughly 84% occur only once, and 4% to 4.5% lies in the top ten. Sequencing used peripheral blood. The receptors here all came from a man in his sixties with acute or convalescent COVID-19. The conserved cysteine and the conserved F or W are not part of the CDR3 here. Fields, in order: clone size, J gene, D gene, V gene, CDR3 protein. The D gene is left open where the match is weak. Some rows have no size entry. The others give once, few or many, or a class for an expanded clone.

>once|TRBJ1-1|NA|TRBV6-5
ASSRGASEAF
>NA|TRBJ2-7|TRBD2|TRBV18
ASSPSTGLAAYEQY
>NA|TRBJ2-2|NA|TRBV28
ASSLPLANTGELF
>NA|TRBJ2-7|TRBD2|TRBV9
ASSPRTSGRAGQY
>NA|TRBJ1-1|TRBD1|TRBV19
ASSRTGGTTEAF
>NA|TRBJ1-4|NA|TRBV29-1
SVAGGTDFSTNEKLF
>NA|TRBJ2-3|NA|TRBV5-1
ASSLRDTQY
>NA|TRBJ1-2|TRBD1|TRBV6-5
ASRQGGNYGYT
>NA|TRBJ2-1|TRBD2|TRBV28
ASSYATSGRNEQF
>NA|TRBJ2-7|TRBD1|TRBV2
ASSRTGITYEQY
>NA|TRBJ2-7|TRBD1|TRBV10-3
AISEQGSSYEQY
>NA|TRBJ2-5|TRBD1|TRBV5-1
ASSPSGTGAQETQY
>NA|TRBJ2-7|TRBD1|TRBV2
ASSGTGGQEQY
>NA|TRBJ2-2|NA|TRBV4-3
ASSQADTGELF
>NA|TRBJ2-1|NA|TRBV28
ASSLSGSEQF
>few|TRBJ2-3|NA|TRBV7-9
ASSPQGGTQY
>NA|TRBJ1-6|NA|TRBV9
ASSVGFNNSPLH
>few|TRBJ1-1|TRBD1|TRBV30
AWSNKGRNTRTGIEAF
>NA|TRBJ1-3|NA|TRBV3-1/TRBV3-2
ASSRRANSGNTIY
>NA|TRBJ1-5|TRBD1|TRBV19
ASSIVGRGHQPQH
>NA|TRBJ2-7|TRBD1|TRBV7-9
ASSAGQGEGYEQY
>NA|TRBJ2-1|NA|TRBV7-9
ASSLTWEVNEQF
>once|TRBJ1-4|TRBD1|TRBV2
ASRTGEEKLF
>NA|TRBJ2-4|NA|TRBV7-8
ASSLGLRGQNIQY
>NA|TRBJ2-1|NA|TRBV3-1/TRBV3-2
ASSLGLYNEQF
>NA|TRBJ2-7|NA|TRBV6-5
ASSSYYEQY
>once|TRBJ2-7|TRBD1|TRBV15
ATSRDRDRGYEQY
>NA|TRBJ2-6|TRBD2|TRBV28
ASNPGGSGANVLT
>NA|TRBJ2-2|TRBD2|TRBV20-1
SASKSSGGTGELF
>NA|TRBJ1-1|NA|TRBV7-6
ASSLAKQRNTEAF
>NA|TRBJ2-7|TRBD1|TRBV5-1
ASSLGSTGEYIEQY